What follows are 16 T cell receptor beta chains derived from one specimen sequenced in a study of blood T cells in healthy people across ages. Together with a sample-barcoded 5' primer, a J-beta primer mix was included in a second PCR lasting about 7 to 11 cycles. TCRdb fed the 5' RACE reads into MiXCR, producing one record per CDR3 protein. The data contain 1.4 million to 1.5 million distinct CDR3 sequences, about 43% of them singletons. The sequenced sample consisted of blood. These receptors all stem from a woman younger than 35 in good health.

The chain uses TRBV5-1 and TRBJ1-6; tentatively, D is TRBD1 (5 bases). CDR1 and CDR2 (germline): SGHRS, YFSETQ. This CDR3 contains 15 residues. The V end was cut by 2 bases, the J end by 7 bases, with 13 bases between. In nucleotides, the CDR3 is TGCGCCAGCAGCTTAAGGGGCGAAGGGAATTCACCCCTCCACTTT. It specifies CASSLRGEGNSPLHF.

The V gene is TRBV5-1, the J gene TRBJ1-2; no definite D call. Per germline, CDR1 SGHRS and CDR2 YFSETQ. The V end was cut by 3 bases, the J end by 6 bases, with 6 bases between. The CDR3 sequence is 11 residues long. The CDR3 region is CASSSNNGYTF. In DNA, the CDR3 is TGCGCCAGCAGCTCTAATAATGGCTACACCTTC.

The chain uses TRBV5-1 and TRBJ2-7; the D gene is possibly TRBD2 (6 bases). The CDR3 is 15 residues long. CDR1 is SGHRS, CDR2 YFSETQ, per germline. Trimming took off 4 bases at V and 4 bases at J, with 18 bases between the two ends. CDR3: CASSPFGGSAYEQYF. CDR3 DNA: TGCGCCAGCAGCCCCTTCGGAGGGAGTGCGTACGAGCAGTACTTC.

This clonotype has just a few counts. This CDR3 reads CASSLVTAGQETQYF. The CDR3 DNA sequence: TGCGCCAGCAGCTTGGTGACGGCAGGGCAAGAGACCCAGTACTTC. V and J are TRBV5-1 and TRBJ2-5, with a possible D match to TRBD1 (5 bases). The CDR3 contains 15 residues. From germline, CDR1 is SGHRS and CDR2 YFSETQ. Trimming pared 0 bases from V and 2 bases from J, leaving 11 bases between.

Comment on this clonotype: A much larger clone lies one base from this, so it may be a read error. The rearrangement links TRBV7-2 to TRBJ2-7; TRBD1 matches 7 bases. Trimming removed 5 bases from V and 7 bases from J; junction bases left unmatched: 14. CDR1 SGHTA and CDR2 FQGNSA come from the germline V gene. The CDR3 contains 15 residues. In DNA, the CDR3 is TGTGCCAGCAGCCCCACAGGGGAGAGGGTTGATGAGCAGTACTTC. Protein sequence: CASSPTGERVDEQYF.

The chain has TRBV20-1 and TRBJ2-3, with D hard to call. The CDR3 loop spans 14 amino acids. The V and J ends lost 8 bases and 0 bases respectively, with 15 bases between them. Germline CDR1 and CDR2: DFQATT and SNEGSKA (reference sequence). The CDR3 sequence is CSSQGWASTDTQYF. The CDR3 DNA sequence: TGCAGTTCTCAAGGGTGGGCTAGCACAGATACGCAGTATTTT.

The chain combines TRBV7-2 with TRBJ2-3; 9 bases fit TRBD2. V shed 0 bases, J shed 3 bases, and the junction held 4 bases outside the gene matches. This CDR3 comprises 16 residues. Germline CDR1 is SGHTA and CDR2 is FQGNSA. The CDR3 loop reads CASSLAAGGPTDTQYF. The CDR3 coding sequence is TGTGCCAGCAGCTTAGCGGCGGGAGGGCCAACAGATACGCAGTATTTT. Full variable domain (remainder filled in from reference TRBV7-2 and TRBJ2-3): GAGVSQSPSNKVTEKGKDVELRCDPISGHTALYWYRQSLGQGLEFLIYFQGNSAPDKSGLPSDRFSAERTGGSVSTLTIQRTQQEDSAVYLCASSLAAGGPTDTQYFGPGTRLTVL.

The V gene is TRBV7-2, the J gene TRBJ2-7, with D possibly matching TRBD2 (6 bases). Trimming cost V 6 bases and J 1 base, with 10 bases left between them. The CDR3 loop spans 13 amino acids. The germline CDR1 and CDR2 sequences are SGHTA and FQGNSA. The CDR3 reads CASRLAQSYEQYF. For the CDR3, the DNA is TGTGCCAGCAGACTAGCCCAATCCTACGAGCAGTACTTC.

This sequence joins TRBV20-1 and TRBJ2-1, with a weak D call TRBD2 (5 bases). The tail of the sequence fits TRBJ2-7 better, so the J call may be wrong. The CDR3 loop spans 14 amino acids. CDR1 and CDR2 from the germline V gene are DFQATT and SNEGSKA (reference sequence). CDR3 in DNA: TGCAGTGCCTCCCCGGGAAGCGGAATCAATGAGCAGTACTTC. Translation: CSASPGSGINEQYF.

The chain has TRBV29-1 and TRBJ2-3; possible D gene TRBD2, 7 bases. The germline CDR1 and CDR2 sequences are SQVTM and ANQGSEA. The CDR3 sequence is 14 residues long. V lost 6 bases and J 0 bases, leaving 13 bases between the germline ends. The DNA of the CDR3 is TGCAGCGTCTTAGGGGGGGTTAGCACAGATACGCAGTATTTT. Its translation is CSVLGGVSTDTQYF.

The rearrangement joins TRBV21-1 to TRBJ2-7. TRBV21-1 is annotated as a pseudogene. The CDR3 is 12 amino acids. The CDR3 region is CASRNLRNEQYF. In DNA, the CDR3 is TGTGCCAGCAGGAATCTAAGGAACGAGCAGTACTTC.

CDR3 sequence reads: CASSLSMGGTF. Written as DNA, the CDR3 is TGTGCCAGCAGCTTATCCATGGGCGGCACCTTC. The chain joins TRBV7-9 to TRBJ1-2; D call uncertain. The V end lost 2 bases, the J end lost 13 bases, and 11 bases lay between the germline ends. The CDR3 extends over 11 amino acids. Germline loops: CDR1 SEHNR, CDR2 FQNEAQ (reference sequence).

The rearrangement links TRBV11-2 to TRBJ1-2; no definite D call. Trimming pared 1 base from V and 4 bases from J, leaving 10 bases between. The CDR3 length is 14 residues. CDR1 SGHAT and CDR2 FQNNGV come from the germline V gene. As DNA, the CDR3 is TGTGCCAGCAGCTTAGCGACACGATTCTATGGCTACACCTTC. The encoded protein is CASSLATRFYGYTF.

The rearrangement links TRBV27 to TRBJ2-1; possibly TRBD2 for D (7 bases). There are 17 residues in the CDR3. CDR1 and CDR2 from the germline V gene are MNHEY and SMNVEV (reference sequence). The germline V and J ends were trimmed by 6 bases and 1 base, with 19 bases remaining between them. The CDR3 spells CASSRSWGGASYNEQFF. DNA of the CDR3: TGTGCCAGCAGCAGGAGTTGGGGGGGGGCATCCTACAATGAGCAGTTCTTC.

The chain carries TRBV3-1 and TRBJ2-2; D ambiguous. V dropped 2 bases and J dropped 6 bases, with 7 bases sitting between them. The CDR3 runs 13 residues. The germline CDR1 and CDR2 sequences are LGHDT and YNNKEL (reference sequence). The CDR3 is CASSQSDPGELFF. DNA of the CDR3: TGTGCCAGCAGCCAATCCGATCCCGGGGAGCTGTTTTTT.

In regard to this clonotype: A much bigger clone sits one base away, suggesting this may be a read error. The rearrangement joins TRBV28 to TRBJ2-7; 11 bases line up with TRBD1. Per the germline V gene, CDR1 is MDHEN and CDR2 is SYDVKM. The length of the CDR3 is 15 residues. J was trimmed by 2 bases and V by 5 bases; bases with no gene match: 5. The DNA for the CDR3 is TGTGCCAGCAGTACTCCGGGACAGGGGGCCTACGAGCAGTACTTC. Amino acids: CASSTPGQGAYEQYF. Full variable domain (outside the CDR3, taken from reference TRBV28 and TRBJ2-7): DVKVTQSSRYLVKRTGEKVFLECVQDMDHENMFWYRQDPGLGLRLIYFSYDVKMKEKGDIPEGYSVSREKKERFSLILESASTNQTSMYLCASSTPGQGAYEQYFGPGTRLTVT.